Below are 27 T cell receptor beta chains sequenced from a single sample in a study of cytomegalovirus exposure and HLA in healthy donors. The PCR made use of 60 Vbeta and 13 Jbeta primers. Clones were read by immunoSEQ multiplex PCR, and TCRdb kept only the in-frame ones, dropping some. This table holds approximately 140,000 clones, 55% to 80% found once. The sequenced material came from PBMCs. All receptors derive from a human donor in good health.

The chain couples TRBV5-6 to TRBJ2-5, with D tentatively TRBD2 (5 bases). The closer fit of TRBJ2-7 to the DNA end suggests the J call may be wrong. The CDR3 runs 15 residues. CDR1 SGHDT and CDR2 YYEEEE come from the germline V gene. The CDR3 here is CASSPSGYDFDEQYF. Here the CDR3 DNA reads TGTGCCAGCAGCCCGAGCGGCTACGACTTCGACGAGCAGTACTTC.

CDR3 sequence reads: CATRRDRGVTEAFF. The CDR3 nucleotides are TGTGCCACTCGCCGGGACAGGGGAGTAACTGAAGCTTTCTTT. The chain carries TRBV15 and TRBJ1-1; 10 positions agree with TRBD1. This CDR3 has 14 residues. The junction had 9 bases not matched to a gene; V was cut back by 9 bases and J by 5 bases. The germline CDR1 and CDR2 sequences are LNHNV and YYDKDF (reference sequence).

The chain links TRBV27 to TRBJ2-1, with 10 bases lining up with TRBD2. The CDR3 length is 16 residues. The J segment lost 8 bases and the V segment lost 5 bases, leaving 12 bases of the junction unmatched. In germline, CDR1 is MNHEY, CDR2 SMNVEV (reference sequence). The CDR3 reads CASSRIPSGRGHEQFF. The DNA for the CDR3 is TGTGCCAGCAGTCGCATCCCTAGCGGGAGAGGGCATGAGCAGTTCTTC.

The J gene is TRBJ2-3, the V gene TRBV7-6; perhaps TRBD1 as D (5 bases). Germline assignment: CDR1 SGHVS and CDR2 FNYEAQ. The V end was cut by 5 bases, the J end by 5 bases, with 14 bases between. The CDR3 is 14 amino acids. The CDR3, as DNA: TGTGCCAGCAGCCCTCCGGCAGGGTTAGATACGCAGTATTTT. Its translation is CASSPPAGLDTQYF.

The rearrangement joins TRBV2 to TRBJ2-5; a weak D match, TRBD2 (6 bases). Germline V CDR1 and CDR2: SNHLY, FYNNEI. V was shortened by 4 bases and J by 5 bases, with 11 bases between the two germline ends. CDR3 size: 13 residues. DNA for the CDR3: TGTGCCAGCAGTGTTGGGGGGACGGAGACCCAGTACTTC. Amino acid sequence: CASSVGGTETQYF.

In DNA form, the CDR3 reads TGTGCCAGCTCACCAGGGACAGGCTACTACGAGCAGTACTTC. This codes for CASSPGTGYYEQYF. This chain joins TRBV18 and TRBJ2-7, with TRBD1 matching 8 bases. Germline V gene lookup returns CDR1 KGHSH and CDR2 LQKENI. J gave up 3 bases and V 2 bases, and 3 bases lay outside the gene matches. The CDR3 covers 14 residues.

This clone was picked up one time. V and J are TRBV6-4 and TRBJ2-6; D is possibly TRBD1 (6 bases). There are 14 residues in the CDR3. The V gene's germline CDR1 is MRHNA and CDR2 SNTAGT. V gave up 6 bases and J gave up 2 bases, with 8 bases separating them. CDR3 sequence: CASSRDTGANVLTF. As DNA, the CDR3 is TGTGCCAGCAGCAGGGACACTGGGGCCAACGTCCTGACTTTC.

This clone was counted once. This chain connects TRBV5-5 to TRBJ2-1; 7 bases line up with TRBD2. The CDR3 has 15 amino acids. CDR1 and CDR2 from the germline V gene are SGHKS and YYEKEE (reference sequence). V lost 0 bases, J lost 0 bases, and 0 bases stayed unmatched. CDR3 nucleotides: TGTGCCAGCAGCTTGGGGACTAGCTCCTACAATGAGCAGTTCTTC. This translates into CASSLGTSSYNEQFF.

V gene TRBV6-5 combines with J gene TRBJ1-6, with D tentatively TRBD1 (5 bases). This CDR3 region has 12 residues. V gave up 6 bases and J gave up 8 bases, with 8 bases separating them. Germline lookup yields CDR1 MNHEY and CDR2 SVGAGI. The CDR3 protein is CASSLQDSPLHF. CDR3 DNA sequence: TGTGCCAGCAGCCTACAGGATTCACCCCTCCACTTT.

This clone was counted between two and nine times. The rearrangement uses TRBV7-6 and TRBJ2-3; TRBD2 is a possible D gene (6 bases). Germline V gene sequence: CDR1 SGHVS, CDR2 FNYEAQ. This CDR3 region has 14 residues. With 5 bases removed from V and 4 bases from J, the gap between germline ends came to 13 bases. The CDR3 loop is CASSRRDGSDTQYF. The CDR3 DNA is TGTGCCAGCAGCCGGAGGGATGGGTCAGATACGCAGTATTTT.

This clone showed up just a few times. The chain recombines TRBV18 with TRBJ2-3; a possible D gene is TRBD1 (8 bases). Looked up from germline, CDR1 is KGHSH and CDR2 is LQKENI. The CDR3 loop spans 16 amino acids. Trimming shortened V by 3 bases and J by 2 bases, and 15 bases separated the two germline ends. CDR3 in DNA: TGTGCCAGCTCACCCTTAACAGGGGGGGTCACAGATACGCAGTATTTT. Its protein is CASSPLTGGVTDTQYF. The complete variable domain, with remaining parts taken from reference TRBV18 and TRBJ2-3, reads NAGVMQNPRHLVRRRGQEARLRCSPMKGHSHVYWYRQLPEEGLKFMVYLQKENIIDESGMPKERFSAEFPKEGPSILRIQQVVRGDSAAYFCASSPLTGGVTDTQYFGPGTRLTVL.

The genes are TRBV9 and TRBJ2-7; D call uncertain. The germline V gene has CDR1 SGDLS and CDR2 YYNGEE. The CDR3 spans 15 residues. Trimming took 0 bases from V and 0 from J, leaving 10 bases between them. CDR3 loop: CASSVAPVGSYEQYF. As DNA, the CDR3 is TGTGCCAGCAGCGTAGCGCCGGTTGGCTCCTACGAGCAGTACTTC.

The genes are TRBV5-1 and TRBJ1-1, with TRBD1 matching 8 bases. Germline lookup yields CDR1 SGHRS and CDR2 YFSETQ. J lost 7 bases, V lost 7 bases, and 12 bases had no gene match. The CDR3 consists of 14 residues. CDR3 protein: CASSRGQGADEAFF. CDR3 in DNA: TGCGCCAGCTCTCGGGGGCAGGGGGCAGATGAAGCTTTCTTT.

This clone was detected many times. As DNA, the CDR3 is TGTGCCAGCAGCCTGTCGACTCGGCTAGCGGGAGAGACAGATACGCAGTATTTT. Translation gives CASSLSTRLAGETDTQYF. The chain has TRBV5-6 and TRBJ2-3; 10 bases are shared with TRBD2. Germline trimming cut 4 bases from V and 3 bases from J; bases unmatched to any gene: 14. The CDR3 is 18 residues long. Germline loops: CDR1 SGHDT, CDR2 YYEEEE. The whole variable domain, remainder taken from reference TRBV5-6 and TRBJ2-3, is DAGVTQSPTHLIKTRGQQVTLRCSPKSGHDTVSWYQQALGQGPQFIFQYYEEEERQRGNFPDRFSGHQFPNYSSELNVNALLLGDSALYLCASSLSTRLAGETDTQYFGPGTRLTVL.

This clone was seen a single time. This chain joins TRBV28 and TRBJ2-7; the match to TRBD1 covers 8 bases. The V segment lost 5 bases and the J segment 3 bases; nucleotides outside the gene matches: 12. Germline CDR1 and CDR2: MDHEN and SYDVKM. CDR3 size: 16 residues. In DNA form, the CDR3 reads TGTGCCAGCAGTCTCTTGACAGGGGTTGGTGGCTACGAGCAGTACTTC. Its protein product is CASSLLTGVGGYEQYF.

The chain recombines TRBV10-3 with TRBJ1-1; D ambiguous. Per germline, CDR1 ENHRY and CDR2 SYGVKD. V lost 3 bases and J lost 3, with 5 bases in between. The CDR3 covers 12 residues. The CDR3 loop reads CAISDSYTEAFF. CDR3 nucleotide sequence: TGTGCCATCAGTGATAGCTACACTGAAGCTTTCTTT.

The chain joins TRBV28 to TRBJ1-2; D is ambiguous. Trimming took off 7 bases at V and 4 bases at J, with 16 bases between the two ends. Looked up from germline, CDR1 is MDHEN and CDR2 is SYDVKM. The CDR3 has 14 residues. CDR3 coding DNA: TGTGCCAGCACAGGTCCGCTTCTTGTCTATGGCTACACCTTC. Protein product: CASTGPLLVYGYTF.

The J gene is TRBJ1-1, the V gene TRBV5-4, with D uncertain. CDR3 size: 15 residues. Germline values: CDR1 SGHNT, CDR2 YYREEE (reference sequence). Trimming took 0 bases from V and 0 from J, leaving 9 bases between them. The CDR3 DNA reads TGTGCCAGCAGCTTGGGTGGCCCTCTGAACACTGAAGCTTTCTTT. It encodes CASSLGGPLNTEAFF.

This chain links TRBV10-3 with TRBJ1-3; no clear D. With 6 bases removed from V and 2 bases from J, the gap between germline ends came to 14 bases. CDR3 size: 15 residues. Germline values: CDR1 ENHRY, CDR2 SYGVKD. CDR3 coding DNA: TGTGCCATCAGGCTGACCCCAGAGGCTGGAAACACCATATATTTT. Protein: CAIRLTPEAGNTIYF.

V and J are TRBV15 and TRBJ1-6; 7 bases are a match to TRBD1. CDR1 is LNHNV, CDR2 YYDKDF, per germline (reference sequence). V was clipped by 3 bases and J by 10 bases; unmatched bases: 9. The length of the CDR3 is 15 residues. As DNA, the CDR3 is TGTGCCACCAGCAGGGACAGGTCTCAGGGATCACCCCTCCACTTT. Amino acids: CATSRDRSQGSPLHF.

This clone came up once. The rearrangement uses TRBV12-5 and TRBJ2-5; 8 bases fit TRBD1. Matching the DNA end better, TRBJ2-7 makes the J call doubtful. The CDR3 is 15 residues long. The germline V gene encodes CDR1 LGHNT and CDR2 FRNRAP. In DNA form, the CDR3 reads TGTGCTAGTGGTTTGGGCCGGGACAGGAGCTACGAGCAGTACTTC. As protein: CASGLGRDRSYEQYF.

The rearrangement joins TRBV7-9 to TRBJ2-1, with a tentative D call TRBD1 (6 bases). CDR3 length: 14 amino acids. The germline gives CDR1 SEHNR, CDR2 FQNEAQ (reference sequence). The V gene lost 5 bases and the J gene lost 7 bases, with 15 bases spanning the gap. This chain's CDR3 is CASSRKTQGNEQFF. DNA of the CDR3: TGTGCCAGCAGCCGGAAAACTCAGGGGAATGAGCAGTTCTTC.

V gene TRBV5-5 combines with J gene TRBJ2-7, with no clear D. Germline V gene lookup returns CDR1 SGHKS and CDR2 YYEKEE (reference sequence). The CDR3 is 12 amino acids. Deletions cut 0 bases from V and 5 bases from J, with 6 bases between. CDR3 in amino acids: CASSLGEDEQYF. DNA of the CDR3: TGTGCCAGCAGCTTGGGAGAGGACGAGCAGTACTTC.

The J gene is TRBJ2-3, the V gene TRBV4-1, with 7 bases matching TRBD1. CDR1 and CDR2 from the germline V gene are MGHRA and YSYEKL. V shed 0 bases and J 3 bases; nucleotides not matched to a gene: 12. There are 18 residues in the CDR3. The DNA of the CDR3 is TGCGCCAGCAGCCAAGATCTTTCCGGGACAGTGGCAACAGATACGCAGTATTTT. Translated, it gives CASSQDLSGTVATDTQYF.

V and J are TRBV10-3 and TRBJ2-7, with D possibly matching TRBD2 (7 bases). This CDR3 spans 14 amino acids. V shed 6 bases and J shed 2 bases, with 14 bases lying between them. The V gene's germline CDR1 is ENHRY and CDR2 SYGVKD. DNA for the CDR3: TGTGCCATCAGCGCGGAGGGGGGGGCCTACGAGCAGTACTTC. Protein sequence: CAISAEGGAYEQYF.

The V and J genes are TRBV11-3 and TRBJ2-1, with D perhaps matching TRBD1 (6 bases). The germline gives CDR1 SGHNT, CDR2 YENEEA. The CDR3 spans 15 residues. V lost 8 bases and J 3 bases, leaving 17 bases between the germline ends. CDR3 sequence (DNA): TGTGCCAGCGAGAGGGGGAGAATGGGCTACAATGAGCAGTTCTTC. Its protein product is CASERGRMGYNEQFF. Full variable domain (remainder filled in from reference TRBV11-3 and TRBJ2-1): EAGVVQSPRYKIIEKKQPVAFWCNPISGHNTLYWYLQNLGQGPELLIRYENEEAVDDSQLPKDRFSAERLKGVDSTLKIQPAELGDSAVYLCASERGRMGYNEQFFGPGTRLTVL.

This chain uses TRBV7-6 with TRBJ2-2; perhaps TRBD1 as D (6 bases). The germline V and J ends were trimmed by 1 base and 0 bases, with 9 bases remaining between them. There are 16 residues in the CDR3. Germline assignment: CDR1 SGHVS and CDR2 FNYEAQ. CDR3 nucleotides: TGTGCCAGCAGCTTAGTTAGGGGGTCGAACACCGGGGAGCTGTTTTTT. This encodes CASSLVRGSNTGELFF.